One T cell receptor (beta chain) is described in this entry. As for treatment: randomized to nivolumab then ipilimumab (arm A) or the reverse (arm B). The sample is drawn from a study of sequential checkpoint blockade in melanoma. Study details: After both sequences, patients received maintenance nivolumab.

The V gene's germline CDR1 is LGHNT and CDR2 FRNRAP. V lost 6 bases and J lost 3, with 15 bases in between. This CDR3 comprises 15 residues. Assay used: immunoSEQ multiplex PCR; TCRdb lists only in-frame clones, some missing. This table holds approximately 37,000 clones, roughly 32% found once. The genes are TRBV12-5 and TRBJ1-5; TRBD1 is a possible D gene (6 bases). This receptor was obtained from a human donor with melanoma. The starting material was tumor tissue (inferred from file names), obtained from a patient given nivolumab and ipilimumab in sequence. The CDR3 protein is CASGVEQGFNQPQHF. DNA of the CDR3: TGTGCTAGTGGGGTCGAACAGGGTTTCAATCAGCCCCAGCATTTT. Filled out from reference TRBV12-5 and TRBJ1-5, the complete variable domain reads DARVTQTPRHKVTEMGQEVTMRCQPILGHNTVFWYRQTMMQGLELLAYFRNRAPLDDSGMPKDRFSAEMPDATLATLKIQPSEPRDSAVYFCASGVEQGFNQPQHFGDGTRLSIL.